This entry lists 30 T cell receptor beta chains sequenced from one sample in a study of blood T cells in healthy people across ages. Through a sample-barcoded 5' primer and a J-beta primer mix, a second PCR was run for roughly 6 to 11 cycles. TCRdb independently ran MiXCR on the 5' RACE reads; one entry per CDR3 protein. The sample lists over 1,300,000 distinct CDR3 sequences, approximately 59% occurring once. The specimen sequenced was blood. These receptors all come from a man aged 18 to 35 in good health.

This chain joins TRBV7-2 and TRBJ1-2, with 8 nucleotides matching TRBD1. Germline V gene lookup returns CDR1 SGHTA and CDR2 FQGNSA. The CDR3 covers 15 residues. After removal of 4 bases from V and 8 bases from J, the junction contained 12 bases not matched to a gene. CDR3 loop: CASSSLVTGARGYTF. The CDR3 coding sequence is TGTGCCAGCAGCTCCTTAGTGACAGGGGCCAGGGGCTACACCTTC.

In this sample, this clonotype turned up once. The genes are TRBV7-2 and TRBJ2-1, with D possibly TRBD1 on 6 matching bases. The J call may be in error: the DNA end matches TRBJ2-7 better. Germline assignment: CDR1 SGHTA and CDR2 FQGNSA. The CDR3 spans 17 residues. CDR3 DNA sequence: TGTGCCAGCAGCTCTGGGGCTGACAGGAGGCTCGGTTACGAGCAGTACTTC. This gives the protein CASSSGADRRLGYEQYF.

The chain links TRBV24-1 to TRBJ2-1; 7 nucleotides agree with TRBD1. The J segment lost 9 bases and the V segment lost 4 bases, leaving 11 bases of the junction unmatched. CDR1 and CDR2 from the germline V gene are KGHDR and SFDVKD. The CDR3 has 15 residues. CDR3 coding DNA: TGTGCCACCAGTGACTCCGGGACAGCCTTCGGTGAGCAGTTCTTC. Encoded protein: CATSDSGTAFGEQFF.

This chain uses TRBV5-5 with TRBJ2-5; tentative D call: TRBD2 (6 bases). The germline V and J ends were trimmed by 0 bases and 1 base, with 13 bases remaining between them. The CDR3 is 16 amino acids. Germline V gene lookup returns CDR1 SGHKS and CDR2 YYEKEE (reference sequence). The CDR3 protein is CASSLERDSLQETQYF. As DNA, the CDR3 is TGTGCCAGCAGCTTGGAGAGGGACTCTCTCCAAGAGACCCAGTACTTC. The full variable domain, completed using reference TRBV5-5 and TRBJ2-5, is DAGVTQSPTHLIKTRGQQVTLRCSPISGHKSVSWYQQVLGQGPQFIFQYYEKEERGRGNFPDRFSARQFPNYSSELNVNALLLGDSALYLCASSLERDSLQETQYFGPGTRLLVL.

This clonotype was seen a handful of times. The V and J genes are TRBV28 and TRBJ2-5; tentatively, D is TRBD1 (6 bases). Between the trimmed V and J ends, which lost 6 bases and 5 bases, there was a span of 19 bases. The CDR3 spans 15 residues. Per germline, CDR1 MDHEN and CDR2 SYDVKM. The CDR3 region is CASSPIYRAGETQYF. The CDR3 DNA sequence: TGTGCCAGCAGCCCTATTTACAGGGCAGGGGAGACCCAGTACTTC. The variable domain in full, completed from reference TRBV28 and TRBJ2-5, reads DVKVTQSSRYLVKRTGEKVFLECVQDMDHENMFWYRQDPGLGLRLIYFSYDVKMKEKGDIPEGYSVSREKKERFSLILESASTNQTSMYLCASSPIYRAGETQYFGPGTRLLVL.

The chain is built from TRBV10-3 and TRBJ2-3; D is uncertain. Trimming pared 4 bases from V and 1 base from J, leaving 12 bases between. The CDR3 covers 15 residues. Germline assignment: CDR1 ENHRY and CDR2 SYGVKD. CDR3 region: CAISGVGGGTDTQYF. In DNA form, the CDR3 reads TGTGCCATCAGTGGGGTGGGCGGCGGCACAGATACGCAGTATTTT.

The rearrangement uses TRBV5-6 and TRBJ1-2, with no clear D. Germline-derived CDR1 and CDR2 are SGHDT and YYEEEE. The CDR3 extends over 15 amino acids. Trimming pared 4 bases from V and 8 bases from J, leaving 21 bases between. The CDR3, as DNA: TGTGCCAGCAGCGGCGGCTGGACTCTCTCGGAAGGCTACACCTTC. Translation: CASSGGWTLSEGYTF.

This clonotype was picked up one time. The chain uses TRBV6-6 and TRBJ1-2, with D maybe TRBD1 (6 bases). CDR1 and CDR2 from the germline V gene are MNHNY and SVGAGI (reference sequence). There are 15 residues in the CDR3. Deletions cut 6 bases from V and 3 bases from J, with 17 bases between. Here the CDR3 reads CASSRDRFKDYGYTF. The DNA of the CDR3 is TGTGCCAGCAGCCGTGACAGGTTTAAGGACTATGGCTACACCTTC.

This clonotype was recorded a few times. The CDR3 here is CASSLKGWASYEQYF. For the CDR3, the DNA is TGTGCCAGCAGCTTAAAGGGATGGGCGTCCTACGAGCAGTACTTC. The chain recombines TRBV13 with TRBJ2-7, with unresolved D. Trimming removed 2 bases at V and 1 base at J, with 12 bases between. CDR1 and CDR2 (germline): PRHDT, FYEKMQ (reference sequence). The CDR3 length is 15 residues.

This chain links TRBV19 with TRBJ2-1; 9 nucleotides line up with TRBD2. This CDR3 has 16 residues. Germline lookup yields CDR1 LNHDA and CDR2 SQIVND (reference sequence). Germline trimming cut 7 bases from V and 0 bases from J; bases unmatched to any gene: 7. CDR3 protein: CASKKTSGSSYNEQFF. Written as DNA, the CDR3 is TGTGCCAGTAAGAAGACTAGCGGATCCTCCTACAATGAGCAGTTCTTC.

The chain has TRBV20-1 and TRBJ2-7, with D possibly matching TRBD1 (6 bases). The CDR3 has 14 amino acids. Germline V lookup: CDR1 DFQATT, CDR2 SNEGSKA (reference sequence). Trimming took 7 bases from V and 3 from J, leaving 19 bases between them. The DNA of the CDR3 is TGCAGTGTCTCCAGCAGGACAGACCTCTACGAGCAGTACTTC. It codes for CSVSSRTDLYEQYF.

This rearrangement joins TRBV30 to TRBJ2-7, with 8 bases lining up with TRBD2. The tail of the sequence fits TRBJ2-5 better, so the J call may be wrong. Germline V lookup: CDR1 GTSNPN, CDR2 SVGIG (reference sequence). The CDR3 loop spans 15 amino acids. Written as DNA, the CDR3 is TGTGCCTGGAGGGAGATTACTAGCGGAGAAGAGACCCAGTACTTC. Translated, it gives CAWREITSGEETQYF.

The V gene is TRBV7-8, the J gene TRBJ2-1, with D perhaps given as TRBD1 or TRBD2 (5 bases each). Trimming took off 5 bases at V and 9 bases at J, with 17 bases between the two ends. The CDR3 consists of 14 residues. The germline V gene has CDR1 SGHVS and CDR2 FQNEAQ. CDR3 sequence: CASSPRAGASEQFF. DNA of the CDR3: TGTGCCAGCAGCCCAAGGGCCGGGGCCAGTGAGCAGTTCTTC.

V and J are TRBV12-3 or TRBV12-4 and TRBJ2-4; 16 bases line up with TRBD2. The J call could be wrong; TRBJ2-5 is a better fit for the DNA end. The CDR3 spans 16 residues. The CDR3 protein is CASRMGLAGGQETQYF. The CDR3 DNA is TGTGCCAGCAGAATGGGACTAGCGGGAGGGCAGGAGACCCAGTACTTC.

This chain uses TRBV6-8 with TRBJ2-5; no clear D. Looked up from germline, CDR1 is MNHGY and CDR2 is SAAAGT. V was shortened by 2 bases and J by 5 bases, with 12 bases between the two germline ends. This CDR3 region has 14 residues. DNA of the CDR3: TGTGCCAGCAGTTACCCGACTCGTTTGGAGACCCAGTACTTC. Its translation: CASSYPTRLETQYF.

CDR3 region: CARAGENGELFF. Written as DNA, the CDR3 is TGTGCCAGAGCGGGAGAGAACGGGGAGCTGTTTTTT. The rearrangement uses TRBV2 and TRBJ2-2; 8 bases map to TRBD2. With V trimmed by 9 bases and J by 7 bases, 4 bases remained unmatched. The CDR3 has 12 amino acids. The V gene's germline CDR1 is SNHLY and CDR2 FYNNEI.

V and J are TRBV20-1 and TRBJ2-1; D unresolved. Germline V lookup: CDR1 DFQATT, CDR2 SNEGSKA (reference sequence). V lost 1 base and J 3 bases, leaving 10 bases between the germline ends. This CDR3 region has 14 residues. The CDR3 DNA reads TGCAGTGCTAGAGTTGGGCTATTCTACAATGAGCAGTTCTTC. This translates into CSARVGLFYNEQFF.

The chain joins TRBV7-9 to TRBJ2-7; 10 bases match TRBD1. The V gene end was trimmed by 3 bases and the J gene end by 0 bases; junction bases not matched to a gene: 5. Germline loops: CDR1 SEHNR, CDR2 FQNEAQ (reference sequence). The length of the CDR3 is 16 residues. Here the CDR3 reads CASSLETGGFSYEQYF. CDR3 bases: TGTGCCAGCAGCTTGGAGACAGGGGGCTTCTCCTACGAGCAGTACTTC.

This clonotype came up a few times. This rearrangement joins TRBV5-6 to TRBJ2-4; D uncertain. CDR3 length: 14 residues. Trimming pared 4 bases from V and 5 bases from J, leaving 13 bases between. Germline loops: CDR1 SGHDT, CDR2 YYEEEE. CDR3 bases: TGTGCCAGCAGCCCAAACTGGATGCAAAACATTCAGTACTTC. It encodes CASSPNWMQNIQYF.

Only one count was recorded for this clonotype. One end of the junction varies from germline; a read error may be responsible. The rearrangement uses TRBV6-2 or TRBV6-3 and TRBJ2-1, with no clear D. The V gene's germline CDR1 is MNHEY and CDR2 SVGEGT. The length of the CDR3 is 14 residues. The DNA for the CDR3 is TGTGCCAGCAGTGACTCGTCCCAAGCAGATGAGCAGTTCTTC. Residues: CASSDSSQADEQFF.

This clonotype turned up a few times. The chain has TRBV6-1 and TRBJ2-5; D remains ambiguous. The J call is doubtful: the DNA matches TRBJ2-7 better. Germline V gives CDR1 MNHNS, CDR2 SASEGT. The CDR3 is 13 residues long. The CDR3 DNA reads TGTGCCAGCAGTGAAGCAGGGACCTACGAGCAGTACTTC. Amino acid sequence: CASSEAGTYEQYF.

The CDR3 here is CASSPTGATVQNIQYF. In nucleotides, the CDR3 is TGTGCCAGCTCACCTACAGGGGCGACGGTGCAAAACATTCAGTACTTC. The J gene is TRBJ2-4, the V gene TRBV18, with 7 bases lining up with TRBD1. CDR1 KGHSH and CDR2 LQKENI come from the germline V gene. Trimming took 3 bases from V and 5 from J; bases not matched to a gene: 10. CDR3 size: 16 residues.

The genes are TRBV10-3 and TRBJ2-7; possibly TRBD1 for D (5 bases). V was shortened by 6 bases and J by 4 bases, with 10 bases between the two germline ends. Germline values: CDR1 ENHRY, CDR2 SYGVKD. This CDR3 spans 12 amino acids. Written as DNA, the CDR3 is TGTGCCATCAGCCTGACAGAGTACGAGCAGTACTTC. Translation gives CAISLTEYEQYF.

The CDR3 nucleotides are TGTGCCAGCAGCCAAGATGCAGGGGGACTAAATTCACCCCTCCACTTT. Translated, it gives CASSQDAGGLNSPLHF. The chain couples TRBV4-2 to TRBJ1-6; TRBD1 matches 7 bases. V shed 0 bases and J 7 bases; nucleotides not matched to a gene: 6. Germline CDR1 is LGHNA and CDR2 is YNFKEQ. The CDR3 loop spans 16 amino acids.

The gene calls are TRBV4-1 and TRBJ2-3; no clear D. CDR1 MGHRA and CDR2 YSYEKL come from the germline V gene. V was trimmed by 5 bases and J by 2 bases, leaving 20 bases between them. This CDR3 spans 17 amino acids. The CDR3 DNA reads TGCGCCAGCAGCTACGCAACTGGGAACTATAACACAGATACGCAGTATTTT. This sequence encodes CASSYATGNYNTDTQYF.

The genes are TRBV18 and TRBJ2-1, with D hard to call. This CDR3 spans 14 amino acids. The V and J ends lost 3 bases and 8 bases respectively, with 14 bases between them. Germline V gives CDR1 KGHSH, CDR2 LQKENI. CDR3 DNA: TGTGCCAGCTCACCCACGACATCTGTGCATGAGCAGTTCTTC. It codes for CASSPTTSVHEQFF.

In the case of this clonotype: A read error may account for a junction end that differs from germline. The chain has TRBV24-1 and TRBJ1-2; D is unresolved. Germline V gene data show CDR1 as KGHDR and CDR2 as SFDVKD. CDR3 length equals 12 residues. CDR3 sequence: CATSVSNYGYTF. In DNA form, the CDR3 reads TGCGCCACCAGTGTCAGTAACTATGGCTACACCTTC.

The chain couples TRBV27 to TRBJ2-3; D uncertain. Per germline, CDR1 MNHEY and CDR2 SMNVEV (reference sequence). The CDR3 spans 17 residues. V lost 5 bases, J lost 0 bases, and 18 bases lay in between. The CDR3 nucleotides read TGTGCCAGCAGTGTGCAGACCGCTTCCCGTAGCACAGATACGCAGTATTTT. The encoded protein is CASSVQTASRSTDTQYF.

J is TRBJ1-5 and V is TRBV28, with D uncertain. The V end lost 6 bases, the J end lost 0 bases, and 15 bases lay between the germline ends. The CDR3 extends over 16 amino acids. Germline V gene sequence: CDR1 MDHEN, CDR2 SYDVKM. The CDR3: CASSLPAGPSNQPQHF. DNA for the CDR3: TGTGCCAGCAGCCTCCCGGCGGGTCCTAGCAATCAGCCCCAGCATTTT.

DNA of the CDR3: TGTGCCAGCAGCTCCACTAGCGGGAGGGACGTCGATACGCAGTATTTT. It is translated as CASSSTSGRDVDTQYF. The rearrangement joins TRBV7-9 to TRBJ2-3, with 13 bases matching TRBD2. This CDR3 has 16 residues. Germline CDR1 is SEHNR and CDR2 is FQNEAQ (reference sequence). With V trimmed by 4 bases and J by 6 bases, 7 bases remained unmatched.